The 14 T cell receptor beta chains given below trace back to one sample, sequenced in a study of cytomegalovirus exposure and HLA in healthy donors. Use of 60 Vbeta and 13 Jbeta primers characterized the PCR. Here immunoSEQ multiplex PCR was the method, and the copy in TCRdb shows in-frame clones only, minus some. The sample contains approximately 100,000 clones, over 60% of which appear only once. Sequenced material: PBMCs. All receptors derive from a man aged 55 to 70 in good health and CMV-seropositive.

Worth noting for this clone: Germline is not matched at one junction end, which may reflect a read error. The rearrangement joins TRBV9 to TRBJ2-7; TRBD1 matches at 9 bases. Germline CDR1 SGDLS, CDR2 YYNGEE. The CDR3 runs to 14 residues. CDR3 region: CASSRTGASHEQYF. DNA of the CDR3: TGTGCCAGCTCGCGGACAGGGGCCTCCCACGAGCAGTACTTC.

The V gene is TRBV9, the J gene TRBJ2-7; D might be TRBD2 (6 bases). The ends were cut back, 0 bases at V and 6 bases at J, with 10 bases in the middle. CDR3 length equals 13 residues. The germline gives CDR1 SGDLS, CDR2 YYNGEE. CDR3 residues: CASSVAGGIEQYF. CDR3 in DNA: TGTGCCAGCAGCGTAGCTGGGGGGATCGAGCAGTACTTC.

V gene TRBV6-1 combines with J gene TRBJ1-1; 7 nucleotides line up with TRBD1. Trimming took 6 bases from V and 4 from J; bases not matched to a gene: 8. The germline V gene encodes CDR1 MNHNS and CDR2 SASEGT. This CDR3 contains 14 residues. CDR3: CASRDRVVSTEAFF. The CDR3 DNA follows: TGTGCCAGCAGAGACAGGGTGGTGAGCACTGAAGCTTTCTTT.

This clone occurred a few times. The chain combines TRBV7-9 with TRBJ1-5; D remains ambiguous. The CDR3 is 16 residues long. The germline V gene encodes CDR1 SEHNR and CDR2 FQNEAQ (reference sequence). Trimming shortened V by 1 base and J by 7 bases, and 17 bases separated the two germline ends. DNA of the CDR3: TGTGCCAGCAGCTTAGGTTCCGGCGCCCCGGGGCAGCCCCAGCATTTT. It encodes CASSLGSGAPGQPQHF.

This clone was seen more than once but under ten times. The rearrangement joins TRBV5-6 to TRBJ1-1; 7 bases are shared with TRBD1. This CDR3 is built from 16 residues. The V segment lost 4 bases and the J segment 1 base; nucleotides outside the gene matches: 10. The germline gives CDR1 SGHDT, CDR2 YYEEEE. CDR3 residues: CASSPFTTGSNTEAFF. CDR3 DNA: TGTGCCAGCAGCCCTTTCACGACAGGGTCGAACACTGAAGCTTTCTTT.

The CDR3 coding sequence is TGTGCCAGCTCACCCCTCCGGGACAGGAACTATGGCTACACCTTC. Its translation is CASSPLRDRNYGYTF. The chain carries TRBV18 and TRBJ1-2; TRBD1 agrees at 8 bases. V lost 3 bases and J lost 2; bases outside the gene matches: 5. Germline CDR1 KGHSH, CDR2 LQKENI. The CDR3 length is 15 residues.

This clone was found once. This chain uses TRBV28 with TRBJ1-1; D gene ambiguous. Trimming took off 4 bases at V and 3 bases at J, with 18 bases between the two ends. The CDR3 totals 16 residues. The germline gives CDR1 MDHEN, CDR2 SYDVKM. The CDR3 sequence is CASSSSFAGVHTEAFF. For the CDR3, the DNA is TGTGCCAGCAGTTCCTCCTTCGCGGGAGTACACACTGAAGCTTTCTTT.

CDR3 in DNA: TGCGCCAGCAGCCAAGGACAGGGGGCCACCAACATTCAGTACTTC. Translation gives CASSQGQGATNIQYF. This sequence joins TRBV4-1 and TRBJ2-4; 10 positions match TRBD1. This CDR3 is 15 amino acids long. Germline V lookup: CDR1 MGHRA, CDR2 YSYEKL. V trimming: 1 base; J trimming: 7 bases; junction bases outside the gene matches: 4.

DNA for the CDR3: TGTGCCAGCAGTAGGGGTTCGGCCACTGAAGCTTTCTTT. It yields the protein CASSRGSATEAFF. The chain uses TRBV6-5 and TRBJ1-1; D perhaps matches TRBD1 (5 bases). Germline assignment: CDR1 MNHEY and CDR2 SVGAGI. The CDR3 extends over 13 amino acids. Trimming left V 5 bases short and J 4 bases short, with 11 bases between.

This chain links TRBV28 with TRBJ2-3, with TRBD2 matching over 11 bases. Per the germline V gene, CDR1 is MDHEN and CDR2 is SYDVKM. The CDR3 runs to 15 residues. Trimming removed 9 bases from V and 1 base from J; junction bases left unmatched: 6. CDR3 nucleotides: TGTGCCAGTCAGATACTAGCGGGGGGCACAGATACGCAGTATTTT. Protein: CASQILAGGTDTQYF. The full variable domain, rest sourced from reference TRBV28 and TRBJ2-3, is DVKVTQSSRYLVKRTGEKVFLECVQDMDHENMFWYRQDPGLGLRLIYFSYDVKMKEKGDIPEGYSVSREKKERFSLILESASTNQTSMYLCASQILAGGTDTQYFGPGTRLTVL.

The V call is TRBV6-5, the J call TRBJ1-2; D may be TRBD1 (6 bases). The length of the CDR3 is 15 residues. Trimming left V 6 bases short and J 6 bases short, with 20 bases between. Germline CDR1 MNHEY, CDR2 SVGAGI. The DNA for the CDR3 is TGTGCCAGCAGGTCCCCAGGGGAGGGCAAGCATGGCTACACCTTC. The encoded protein is CASRSPGEGKHGYTF.

The chain is built from TRBV4-1 and TRBJ1-2; TRBD1 matches 7 bases. Per germline, CDR1 MGHRA and CDR2 YSYEKL. V dropped 1 base and J dropped 0; count of bases not matched to a gene: 8. The CDR3 spans 17 residues. CDR3 DNA sequence: TGCGCCAGCAGCCAAGCGGGCCAGGGGGATTCTAACTATGGCTACACCTTC. Amino acid sequence: CASSQAGQGDSNYGYTF.

This clone was detected once. The chain has TRBV7-9 and TRBJ1-1; D possibly corresponds to TRBD1 (6 bases). This CDR3 contains 13 residues. Germline V gene data show CDR1 as SEHNR and CDR2 as FQNEAQ (reference sequence). Deletions cut 4 bases from V and 7 bases from J, with 13 bases between. The CDR3 reads CASSSSGQLEAFF. CDR3 sequence (DNA): TGTGCCAGCAGCTCATCTGGACAGCTTGAAGCTTTCTTT.

This clone turned up a few times. The V call is TRBV30, the J call TRBJ1-5, with D tentatively TRBD1 (6 bases). The V end was cut by 6 bases, the J end by 7 bases, with 13 bases between. The length of the CDR3 is 12 residues. Germline V gene data show CDR1 as GTSNPN and CDR2 as SVGIG (reference sequence). The chain's CDR3 is CACGTGLQPQHF. The DNA for the CDR3 is TGTGCCTGTGGTACAGGGCTACAGCCCCAGCATTTT.